These 3 T cell receptor beta chains came from one sample sequenced in a study of Graves' ophthalmopathy and Graves' hyperthyroidism. Amplified material comprised TCR beta CDR3 regions derived from RNA transcripts. HTBI primers primed a first-round RT-PCR, and a second-round multiplex PCR followed. In TCRdb, the multiplex PCR reads were re-called with MiXCR into one record per CDR3 protein. The repertoire consists of hundreds of thousands of distinct CDR3 sequences, with 21% occurring once and the leading ten covering under 3.5%. Specimen: peripheral blood. These TCRs come from a woman aged 18-29 years with stable Graves' hyperthyroidism.

The CDR3 nucleotides are TGTGCCAGCAGTTTATACACCCCCTATGGCTACACCTTC. It codes for CASSLYTPYGYTF. The V call is TRBV12-3 or TRBV12-4, the J call TRBJ1-2; D ambiguous. The length of the CDR3 is 13 residues. With 2 bases removed from V and 4 bases from J, the gap between germline ends came to 8 bases.

Turning to this clonotype: No DNA is shown, since the ends of the CDR3 on it are uncertain; the CDR3 is the one TCRdb lists. The V and J genes are TRBV13 and TRBJ2-7. Germline V gene lookup returns CDR1 PRHDT and CDR2 FYEKMQ (reference sequence). The CDR3 totals 12 residues, both ends included. This CDR3 reads CASSTSGGEQYF.

This clonotype was counted ten times or more. V usage is TRBV6-5 and J usage is TRBJ2-7; 13 bases match TRBD2. V gave up 4 bases and J gave up 5 bases; unmatched junction bases: 5. Germline assignment: CDR1 MNHEY and CDR2 SVGAGI. This CDR3 is 15 amino acids long. DNA of the CDR3: TGTGCCAGCAGTTGGACTAGCGGGAGTCGGGACGAGCAGTACTTC. It codes for CASSWTSGSRDEQYF.